This T cell receptor (beta chain) was found in a study of regulatory T cells in long-lasting Graves disease. Regarding the study as a whole: Lower TCR diversity was seen in persistent Graves' patients than in newly diagnosed ones.

This CDR3 comprises 12 residues. Germline V lookup: CDR1 SGHKS, CDR2 YYEKEE (reference sequence). Trimming stripped 6 bases from V and 7 bases from J, with 10 bases between. There are a few counts of this clonotype. The antigen remains unidentified. Combining iRepertoire HTBI primers with Arm-PCR of CDR3 regions, the authors built TCR beta libraries. One entry per CDR3 protein results from TCRdb running MiXCR on the multiplex PCR reads. The profile covers just over 600,000 distinct CDR3 sequences, with 16% appearing a single time and around a sixth taken by the ten largest. Time point in this sample: newly diagnosed GD, antithyroid drugs for less than 3 months. The TCR library was made from RNA extracted from PBMCs. This sample also appeared in a second study, on T cells in Graves' hyperthyroidism and ophthalmopathy. That source adds: Most expanded thyroid clonotypes above 0.001 also appeared in blood.

The clonotype was recovered from a woman in her twenties or thirties with Graves disease. The chain recombines TRBV5-5 with TRBJ2-2, with D maybe TRBD2 (6 bases). This specimen consisted of peripheral blood mononuclear cells (PBMCs), obtained at new diagnosis, from a patient treated with antithyroid drugs. CDR3 nucleotide sequence: TGTGCCAGCACCCGGCGGGACGGGGAGCTGTTTTTT. Translating gives CASTRRDGELFF.